Listed below are T cell receptor beta chains from one sample, sequenced in a study of blood T cell repertoires in COVID-19. Produced via immunoSEQ multiplex PCR; TCRdb's table is partial and in-frame only. The sample has some 140,000 clones, about 90% seen once. The specimen sequenced was peripheral blood. These receptors came from a man aged 45-60 years with acute or convalescent COVID-19. Each CDR3 is given with its conserved first and last residue. Each record gives: J gene, V gene, D gene, clone size, CDR3 length, CDR3 DNA, CDR3 protein. A D gene is named only where the DNA matches it firmly. The listing skips clone size in some rows; elsewhere it reads once, few, many or a size class.

J: TRBJ1-2; V: TRBV6-5; D: TRBD1; size: NA; length: 14; DNA: TGTGCCAGCAGTTATGGACAGGGAAACTATGGCTACACCTTC; CDR3: CASSYGQGNYGYTF
J: TRBJ2-3; V: TRBV9; D: NA; size: NA; length: 14; DNA: TGTGCCAGCGGCTCTGGGCCGGGGGCAGATACGCAGTATTTT; CDR3: CASGSGPGADTQYF
J: TRBJ2-5; V: TRBV4-2; D: TRBD1; size: NA; length: 14; DNA: TGTGCCAGCAGCCAAAGGACAGGGGTCGAGACCCAGTACTTC; CDR3: CASSQRTGVETQYF
J: TRBJ2-1; V: TRBV9; D: NA; size: NA; length: 14; DNA: TGTGCCAGCAGCGTATCGACAGGGGAGGGTGAGCAGTTCTTC; CDR3: CASSVSTGEGEQFF
J: TRBJ1-6; V: TRBV4-2; D: TRBD1; size: NA; length: 15; DNA: TGTGCCAGCAGCCAGCTGACAGGGGTCAATTCACCCCTCCACTTT; CDR3: CASSQLTGVNSPLHF
J: TRBJ2-7; V: TRBV18; D: NA; size: NA; length: 15; DNA: TGTGCCAGCTCACCAACAGGGACCAGCCAGGGCGAGCAGTACTTC; CDR3: CASSPTGTSQGEQYF
J: TRBJ1-5; V: TRBV11-1; D: NA; size: NA; length: 14; DNA: TGTGCCAGCAGCTCCACAGGACCCGATCAGCCCCAGCATTTT; CDR3: CASSSTGPDQPQHF
J: TRBJ2-3; V: TRBV19; D: TRBD2; size: NA; length: 16; DNA: TGTGCCAGTAGGGCCGGACTAGCGGGGGGATTAGATACGCAGTATTTT; CDR3: CASRAGLAGGLDTQYF
J: TRBJ2-3; V: TRBV15; D: NA; size: NA; length: 15; DNA: TGTGCCACCAGCAGAGATTTGGTTGGGGGGGATACGCAGTATTTT; CDR3: CATSRDLVGGDTQYF
J: TRBJ2-5; V: TRBV28; D: NA; size: once; length: 13; DNA: TGTGCCAGCAGTCCTGGGCCGTGGGAGACCCAGTACTTC; CDR3: CASSPGPWETQYF
J: TRBJ2-5; V: TRBV28; D: TRBD1; size: NA; length: 17; DNA: TGTGCCAGCAGTTCCCCGGGACAGGGATGGTGGCAAGAGACCCAGTACTTC; CDR3: CASSSPGQGWWQETQYF
J: TRBJ1-5; V: TRBV12-3/TRBV12-4; D: NA; size: NA; length: 13; DNA: TGTGCCAGCAGGCCTGCGAGCAATCAGCCCCAGCATTTT; CDR3: CASRPASNQPQHF
J: TRBJ2-5; V: TRBV28; D: TRBD1; size: once; length: 17; DNA: TGTGCCAGCAGTTTAGGCGACAGGGGGCAGCAGTTGGAGACCCAGTACTTC; CDR3: CASSLGDRGQQLETQYF
J: TRBJ1-6; V: TRBV27; D: NA; size: NA; length: 15; DNA: TGTGCCAGCAGATCAGTAGCGTCCTATAATTCACCCCTCCACTTT; CDR3: CASRSVASYNSPLHF
J: TRBJ2-1; V: TRBV4-2; D: NA; size: NA; length: 13; DNA: TGTGCCAGCAGCCAAGATGTCGTCAATGAGCAGTTCTTC; CDR3: CASSQDVVNEQFF
J: TRBJ1-4; V: TRBV6-5; D: TRBD1; size: NA; length: 13; DNA: TGTGCCAGCAGCCCGACAGGGAATGAAAAACTGTTTTTT; CDR3: CASSPTGNEKLFF